The entry below gives a single T cell receptor (beta chain) sequence along with its context. Its antigen is as yet unknown. This sample is part of a study of post-analysis software for immune sequencing data. Built from TCR beta cDNA, the libraries had unique molecular identifiers in them. Starting from about 1 to 10 million T cells, the study yielded a few hundred thousand cDNA molecules. TCRdb passed the PCR reads through MiXCR, listing each CDR3 protein once. The sample shows about half a million distinct CDR3 sequences, 30% to 40% of them seen only once. Notes on the study in general: Patients had higher frequencies than controls of roughly five TRBV segments, including TRBV5-6, TRBV5-1 and TRBV20-1.

J was trimmed by 5 bases and V by 4 bases; bases with no gene match: 1. The CDR3 is 13 amino acids. Per germline, CDR1 SGHTA and CDR2 FQGTGA. The material sequenced was blood. This receptor was identified in a girl aged 2-17 years with multiple sclerosis. V usage is TRBV7-3 and J usage is TRBJ2-1; 8 nucleotides agree with TRBD2. The CDR3 sequence is CASSSTSDNEQFF. The CDR3 nucleotides read TGTGCCAGCAGCTCGACTAGCGACAATGAGCAGTTCTTC.